What follows are 11 T cell receptor beta chains derived from one specimen sequenced in a study of blood T cells in healthy people across ages. Through a sample-barcoded 5' primer and a J-beta primer mix, a second PCR was run for roughly 7 to 11 cycles. TCRdb reprocessed the 5' RACE reads via MiXCR and lists one record per CDR3 protein. This table holds over a million distinct CDR3 sequences, 20% to 25% found once. This same sample was also part of a study on T cells of mothers and their children.

The sequenced material came from blood. Receptor source: a girl aged 2-10 years in good health.

In its sample, this clonotype was seen a few times. The gene calls are TRBV7-2 and TRBJ2-4; TRBD2 matches 9 bases. Losses at the gene ends were 4 bases for V and 3 bases for J; bases not matched to a gene: 10. The CDR3 loop spans 17 amino acids. The germline CDR1 and CDR2 sequences are SGHTA and FQGNSA. This chain's CDR3 is CASSSTSGLRGKNIQYF. The CDR3 DNA reads as TGTGCCAGCAGCTCTACTAGCGGGCTACGAGGCAAAAACATTCAGTACTTC.

The gene calls are TRBV20-1 and TRBJ2-5; tentatively, D is TRBD2 (5 bases). The DNA end lines up better with TRBJ2-1; the J call may be wrong. The germline CDR1 and CDR2 sequences are DFQATT and SNEGSKA (reference sequence). CDR3 length equals 11 residues. CDR3 sequence reads: CSADEGNEQFF. CDR3 DNA: TGCAGTGCTGACGAGGGAAATGAGCAGTTCTTC.

The gene calls are TRBV4-2 and TRBJ1-2; D might be TRBD1 (5 bases). Trimming removed 1 base at V and 8 bases at J, with 17 bases between. Germline CDR1 and CDR2: LGHNA and YNFKEQ. The CDR3 has 15 residues. The CDR3 region is CASSQVPGPPQGYTF. In DNA form, the CDR3 reads TGTGCCAGCAGCCAAGTGCCGGGACCCCCTCAGGGCTACACCTTC.

In this sample, this clonotype turned up many times. The rearrangement links TRBV6-5 to TRBJ2-6; D gene uncertain. The V gene's germline CDR1 is MNHEY and CDR2 SVGAGI. CDR3 length equals 13 residues. Trimming pared 6 bases from V and 1 base from J, leaving 4 bases between. CDR3 in amino acids: CASRASGANVLTF. The CDR3 DNA sequence: TGTGCCAGCAGGGCTTCTGGGGCCAACGTCCTGACTTTC.

J is TRBJ2-3 and V is TRBV12-3 or TRBV12-4; D call uncertain. Trimming cost V 3 bases and J 2 bases, with 6 bases left between them. The CDR3 length is 13 residues. The CDR3 loop is CASSFYNTDTQYF. The CDR3 region has the DNA TGTGCCAGCAGTTTTTACAACACAGATACGCAGTATTTT.

This chain joins TRBV7-2 and TRBJ2-5; TRBD1 agrees at 8 bases. The end of the DNA is better explained by TRBJ2-7, so the J call may be wrong. CDR1 and CDR2 (germline): SGHTA, FQGNSA. The CDR3 is made up of 13 amino acids. CDR3 region: CASRVGQAYEQYF. In DNA, the CDR3 is TGTGCCAGCAGAGTGGGACAGGCCTACGAGCAGTACTTC.

The chain has TRBV11-2 and TRBJ1-2; maybe TRBD1 (5 bases). Trimming shortened V by 6 bases and J by 6 bases, and 20 bases separated the two germline ends. This CDR3 spans 15 amino acids. The germline gives CDR1 SGHAT, CDR2 FQNNGV. Written as DNA, the CDR3 is TGTGCCAGCAGAAACAGGACGGGAGGAGGGGATGGCTACACCTTC. Encoded protein: CASRNRTGGGDGYTF.

This clonotype was picked up one time. CDR3 DNA sequence: TGTGCCAGCAGCTTGACGCGGGGGGGACAGGGTACAGATACGCAGTATTTT. It codes for CASSLTRGGQGTDTQYF. The chain carries TRBV7-2 and TRBJ2-3; D may correspond to TRBD1 or TRBD2 (9 bases each). The CDR3 covers 17 residues. Trimming left V 3 bases short and J 3 bases short, with 19 bases between. CDR1 and CDR2 (germline): SGHTA, FQGNSA. Looking up the rest from reference TRBV7-2 and TRBJ2-3 gives the full variable domain: GAGVSQSPSNKVTEKGKDVELRCDPISGHTALYWYRQSLGQGLEFLIYFQGNSAPDKSGLPSDRFSAERTGGSVSTLTIQRTQQEDSAVYLCASSLTRGGQGTDTQYFGPGTRLTVL.

V usage is TRBV29-1 and J usage is TRBJ2-1, with 9 nucleotides matching TRBD2. The CDR3 extends over 13 amino acids. Losses at the gene ends were 4 bases for V and 5 bases for J; bases not matched to a gene: 3. Germline CDR1 reads SQVTM; CDR2 reads ANQGSEA. The DNA of the CDR3 is TGCAGCGTTGGACTAGCGGTTAACAATGAGCAGTTCTTC. It is translated as CSVGLAVNNEQFF.

This clonotype was counted only a few times. This chain links TRBV4-3 with TRBJ2-5, with TRBD2 identical over 7 bases. The J call may be faulty, since TRBJ2-1 better matches the DNA end. The CDR3 spans 16 residues. Germline V gene lookup returns CDR1 LGHNA and CDR2 YSLEER. The CDR3 protein is CASSQGRLAGWDEQFF. The CDR3 nucleotides read TGCGCCAGCAGCCAAGGGAGGTTAGCGGGTTGGGATGAGCAGTTCTTC.

The chain has TRBV4-1 and TRBJ2-5; D is uncertain. Trimming shortened V by 4 bases and J by 4 bases, and 16 bases separated the two germline ends. The germline gives CDR1 MGHRA, CDR2 YSYEKL. CDR3 size: 15 residues. This chain's CDR3 is CASSLRPPSPETQYF. CDR3 DNA sequence: TGCGCCAGCAGCCTGCGCCCACCATCTCCAGAGACCCAGTACTTC.